Listed below are T cell receptor beta chains from one sample, sequenced in a study of OX40 agonist ivuxolimab in advanced cancers. Libraries were prepared by immunoSEQ multiplex PCR; TCRdb keeps only in-frame clonotypes and omits some of them. The top ten clones hold about 5.5% of a sample with around 97,000 clones, about four fifths of them seen once. Sequencing was performed on CD4+ or CD8+ T cells sorted from blood, taken in a trial of the OX40 agonist ivuxolimab. All receptors come from an adult with an advanced solid tumor such as melanoma, head and neck, liver or kidney cancer. The CDR3 runs from the conserved cysteine through the conserved F or W. D genes are given only for firm matches. The listing skips clone size in some rows; elsewhere it reads once, few, many or a size class.

size,D,J,V,CDR3,DNA
.,.,TRBJ2-7,TRBV14,CASSQPPLYEQYF,TGTGCCAGCAGCCAACCACCGCTGTACGAGCAGTACTTC
.,.,TRBJ1-2,TRBV6-6,CASSYLGGGGYGYTF,TGTGCCAGCAGTTACCTAGGCGGGGGCGGCTATGGCTACACCTTC
.,TRBD1,TRBJ2-1,TRBV13,CASSLADRAFIDEQFF,TGTGCCAGCAGCTTAGCGGACAGGGCGTTTATCGATGAGCAGTTCTTC
.,TRBD2,TRBJ2-1,TRBV10-2,CASSEVRAGVYEQFF,TGCGCCAGCAGTGAGGTCCGAGCGGGAGTTTATGAGCAGTTCTTC
.,.,TRBJ1-1,TRBV5-1,CASSFSTGNTEAFF,TGCGCCAGCAGCTTTTCGACAGGCAACACTGAAGCTTTCTTT
.,TRBD1,TRBJ2-7,TRBV4-1,CASSQGQGAGYEQYF,TGCGCCAGCAGCCAAGGACAGGGGGCGGGGTACGAGCAGTACTTC
.,.,TRBJ1-5,TRBV19,CASIWLSNQPQHF,TGTGCCAGTATTTGGTTGAGCAATCAGCCCCAGCATTTT
.,TRBD1,TRBJ1-2,TRBV7-9,CASSIGTGTGNRYGYTF,TGTGCCAGCAGCATCGGGACCGGGACAGGCAATCGCTATGGCTACACCTTC
.,.,TRBJ1-2,TRBV30,CAWKTGTLGYTF,TGTGCCTGGAAAACCGGGACGTTGGGCTACACCTTC
.,.,TRBJ2-2,TRBV7-3,CASSFSGTTNTGELFF,TGTGCCAGCAGCTTTTCCGGGACCACGAACACCGGGGAGCTGTTTTTT
.,TRBD1,TRBJ2-7,TRBV11-1,CASSTGQGLNEQYF,TGTGCCAGCAGCACAGGACAGGGGCTCAACGAGCAGTACTTC
.,TRBD1,TRBJ2-5,TRBV4-2,CASSQELSAGQALETQYF,TGTGCCAGCAGCCAAGAACTGAGTGCGGGACAGGCTTTAGAGACCCAGTACTTC
.,TRBD1,TRBJ1-4,TRBV7-2,CASGPTGNEKLFF,TGTGCCAGCGGCCCGACAGGGAATGAAAAACTGTTTTTT
.,TRBD2,TRBJ2-6,TRBV7-9,CASSRTSGREGANVLTF,TGTGCCAGCAGCAGGACTAGCGGGAGGGAAGGGGCCAACGTCCTGACTTTC
once,.,TRBJ1-4,TRBV25-1,CASSKMSGQFNEKLFF,TGTGCCAGCAGTAAAATGTCGGGGCAGTTTAATGAAAAACTGTTTTTT
few,.,TRBJ2-7,TRBV11-1,CASSSLGTGREQYF,TGTGCCAGCAGCTCCTTAGGCACAGGGCGGGAGCAGTACTTC
.,.,TRBJ2-1,TRBV19,CASSVRTDEQFF,TGTGCCAGTAGTGTTAGAACGGATGAGCAGTTCTTC
.,.,TRBJ2-2,TRBV29-1,CSVEGSINTGELFF,TGCAGCGTTGAGGGGTCGATAAACACCGGGGAGCTGTTTTTT
.,.,TRBJ2-7,TRBV5-1,CASSLGGTMDEQYF,TGCGCCAGCAGCTTAGGGGGGACGATGGACGAGCAGTACTTC
once,TRBD1,TRBJ1-2,TRBV29-1,CSEHHRGWKYGYTF,TGCAGCGAGCACCACAGGGGGTGGAAATATGGCTACACCTTC
.,TRBD2,TRBJ2-3,TRBV7-2,CASSLRLAGTSTDTQYF,TGTGCCAGCAGCTTACGGCTAGCGGGGACCAGCACAGATACGCAGTATTTT
once,.,TRBJ2-1,TRBV9,CASSSGTDDNEQFF,TGTGCCAGCAGCAGCGGGACAGACGACAATGAGCAGTTCTTC
.,.,TRBJ2-7,TRBV5-6,CASSLSAPYEQYF,TGTGCCAGCAGCTTGTCAGCCCCCTACGAGCAGTACTTC
.,.,TRBJ2-6,TRBV5-1,CASSGGNSGANVLTF,TGCGCCAGCAGCGGGGGCAACTCTGGGGCCAACGTCCTGACTTTC
.,TRBD1,TRBJ1-1,TRBV14,CASSQETGGRTEAFF,TGTGCCAGCAGCCAAGAGACAGGGGGACGAACTGAAGCTTTCTTT
.,TRBD2,TRBJ2-4,TRBV10-2,CASSERGGGVAAKNIQYF,TGCGCCAGCAGTGAGCGGGGGGGCGGGGTGGCAGCCAAAAACATTCAGTACTTC
.,.,TRBJ2-3,TRBV10-3,CAIRPPGVKHTDTQYF,TGTGCCATCAGACCCCCGGGGGTGAAACACACAGATACGCAGTATTTT
.,TRBD2,TRBJ2-1,TRBV12-5,CASGSVAGAGLEQFF,TGTGCTAGTGGTTCGGTAGCGGGAGCGGGGCTTGAGCAGTTCTTC
.,TRBD2,TRBJ2-7,TRBV7-9,CASSPGGSYEQYF,TGTGCCAGCAGCCCGGGGGGGTCCTACGAGCAGTACTTC
.,.,TRBJ2-1,TRBV6-4,CASSDSADSSEQFF,TGTGCCAGCAGTGACTCAGCTGACAGCAGTGAGCAGTTCTTC
few,.,TRBJ1-1,TRBV5-1,CASAPGVGTEAFF,TGCGCCAGCGCTCCCGGGGTAGGGACTGAAGCTTTCTTT
once,.,TRBJ2-7,TRBV4-3,CASSPSGLGTYEQYF,TGCGCCAGCAGCCCGTCCGGGTTGGGAACCTACGAGCAGTACTTC
.,.,TRBJ1-1,TRBV11-2,CASSLGPEAFF,TGTGCCAGCAGCTTAGGTCCAGAAGCTTTCTTT
.,TRBD2,TRBJ2-5,TRBV5-1,CASSLAASGRRGQETQYF,TGCGCCAGCAGCTTGGCGGCTAGCGGGAGGAGGGGGCAAGAGACCCAGTACTTC
few,.,TRBJ1-6,TRBV6-5,CASSYHRDGSPLHF,TGTGCCAGCAGTTACCACAGAGACGGGTCACCCCTCCACTTT
.,.,TRBJ1-3,TRBV5-1,CASSEDGIRSGNTIYF,TGCGCCAGCAGCGAGGACGGGATTCGCTCTGGAAACACCATATATTTT
.,TRBD2,TRBJ2-1,TRBV5-1,CASSLNARAGGNEQFF,TGCGCCAGCAGCTTGAATGCCCGAGCGGGAGGGAATGAGCAGTTCTTC
.,.,TRBJ2-7,TRBV7-2,CASSLVLLYEQYF,TGTGCCAGCAGCCTAGTGCTACTCTACGAGCAGTACTTC
.,.,TRBJ2-1,TRBV29-1,CSAITDPQFF,TGCAGCGCCATAACGGACCCGCAGTTCTTC
many,.,TRBJ2-6,TRBV6-1,CASSENSGANVLTF,TGTGCCAGCAGTGAAAACTCTGGGGCCAACGTCCTGACTTTC
.,TRBD1,TRBJ1-5,TRBV10-3,CAISDSGQSNQPQHF,TGTGCCATCAGTGACTCGGGACAGAGCAATCAGCCCCAGCATTTT
.,.,TRBJ1-3,TRBV19,CASRWGSSGNTIYF,TGTGCCAGTAGGTGGGGGAGCTCTGGAAACACCATATATTTT
.,.,TRBJ1-1,TRBV7-9,CASSSMIWLSNTEAFF,TGTGCCAGCAGCTCAATGATATGGTTGTCGAACACTGAAGCTTTCTTT
.,.,TRBJ1-1,TRBV27,CASRPVTPPRAFF,TGTGCCAGCAGGCCCGTCACCCCTCCTAGAGCTTTCTTT
.,.,TRBJ2-3,TRBV6-6,CASSLLQDTQYF,TGTGCCAGCAGTTTACTCCAAGATACGCAGTATTTT
.,TRBD1,TRBJ2-5,TRBV6-1,CASSVGTAQETQYF,TGTGCCAGCAGTGTCGGGACAGCCCAAGAGACCCAGTACTTC
once,TRBD1,TRBJ1-5,TRBV5-4,CASSLGTGSNQPQHF,TGTGCCAGCAGCTTGGGGACAGGGTCCAATCAGCCCCAGCATTTT
.,TRBD2,TRBJ2-2,TRBV18,CASSPPVAGGPPNTGELFF,TGTGCCAGCTCACCACCGGTAGCGGGGGGCCCCCCGAACACCGGGGAGCTGTTTTTT